The rows below give T cell receptor beta chains drawn from one sample of a study of identifying expanded T cells in peripheral blood. TCRdb's table, derived via immunoSEQ multiplex PCR, lists solely in-frame clones and lacks some. In the table there are 100,000 to 150,000 clones, 86% of which are singletons. Sequencing was done on a sample of blood. These receptors all stem from a person aged 18 to 75 in good health. The CDR3 runs from the conserved cysteine through the conserved F or W. The D gene is left open where the match is weak. A clone size is listed for some rows: how often the clone was seen (once, few, many), or a class if it is expanded.

j_call: TRBJ1-1; clone_size: NA; d_call: TRBD1; v_call: TRBV10-3; cdr3_nt: TGTGCCATTTCTCAACAGGGGGTACAGACTGAAGCTTTCTTT; cdr3_aa: CAISQQGVQTEAFF
j_call: TRBJ1-1; clone_size: once; d_call: NA; v_call: TRBV7-9; cdr3_nt: TGTGCCAGCAGCCTTCAAGGGGGGAACACTGAAGCTTTCTTT; cdr3_aa: CASSLQGGNTEAFF
j_call: TRBJ2-7; clone_size: few; d_call: TRBD2; v_call: TRBV11-2; cdr3_nt: TGTGCCAGCAGCCCCAGGGGCGGGAGGCTTTACGAGCAGTACTTC; cdr3_aa: CASSPRGGRLYEQYF
j_call: TRBJ1-5; clone_size: NA; d_call: NA; v_call: TRBV19; cdr3_nt: TGTGCCAGTAGTGGGGGCCGCGGGCCCCAGCATTTT; cdr3_aa: CASSGGRGPQHF
j_call: TRBJ1-2; clone_size: NA; d_call: NA; v_call: TRBV10-2; cdr3_nt: TGCGCCAGCACGGGGGGGGCCAGTGGCTACACCTTC; cdr3_aa: CASTGGASGYTF
j_call: TRBJ2-2; clone_size: NA; d_call: NA; v_call: TRBV28; cdr3_nt: TGTGCCAGCAGTGATCCGAACGCCGGGGAGCTGTTTTTT; cdr3_aa: CASSDPNAGELFF
j_call: TRBJ2-5; clone_size: few; d_call: TRBD2; v_call: TRBV9; cdr3_nt: TGTGCCAGCAGCGTAGGCGGGAGACCCCAAGAGACCCAGTACTTC; cdr3_aa: CASSVGGRPQETQYF
j_call: TRBJ1-3; clone_size: NA; d_call: NA; v_call: TRBV9; cdr3_nt: TGTGCCAGCAGCGTAGTAGAAGACACCATATATTTT; cdr3_aa: CASSVVEDTIYF
j_call: TRBJ1-1; clone_size: NA; d_call: NA; v_call: TRBV11-2; cdr3_nt: TGTGCCAGCAGCCGGGAGCGATCGAACACTGAAGCTTTCTTT; cdr3_aa: CASSRERSNTEAFF
j_call: TRBJ2-3; clone_size: NA; d_call: TRBD1; v_call: TRBV30; cdr3_nt: TGTGCCTGGAGTGTAGTGGACAGGGGGCTTGCAGATACGCAGTATTTT; cdr3_aa: CAWSVVDRGLADTQYF
j_call: TRBJ2-5; clone_size: few; d_call: NA; v_call: TRBV28; cdr3_nt: TGTGCCAGCAGTTTTGAGGGTAGGGAGACCCAGTACTTC; cdr3_aa: CASSFEGRETQYF
j_call: TRBJ1-2; clone_size: NA; d_call: TRBD1; v_call: TRBV5-5; cdr3_nt: TGTGCCAGCAGCACCCTCGCAGGGGGTTATGGCTACACCTTC; cdr3_aa: CASSTLAGGYGYTF
j_call: TRBJ2-1; clone_size: NA; d_call: NA; v_call: TRBV28; cdr3_nt: TGTGCCAGCCGGAGGGCACAGAACTACAATGAGCAGTTCTTC; cdr3_aa: CASRRAQNYNEQFF
j_call: TRBJ2-5; clone_size: once; d_call: NA; v_call: TRBV7-9; cdr3_nt: TGTGCCAGCAGCTTAGTGGCTAGCGCCAACCAAGAGACCCAGTACTTC; cdr3_aa: CASSLVASANQETQYF
j_call: TRBJ2-3; clone_size: NA; d_call: NA; v_call: TRBV27; cdr3_nt: TGTGCCTCAGGGGGGTCATATACAGATACGCAGTATTTT; cdr3_aa: CASGGSYTDTQYF
j_call: TRBJ2-7; clone_size: NA; d_call: TRBD2; v_call: TRBV11-2; cdr3_nt: TGTGCCAGCAGCTGGATCTCGGGACTAGCGGGAGGGCCGGTTTACGAGCAGTACTTC; cdr3_aa: CASSWISGLAGGPVYEQYF
j_call: TRBJ2-5; clone_size: NA; d_call: TRBD2; v_call: TRBV4-3; cdr3_nt: TGCGCCAGCAGCCAGCGCCCGGGGGGGCCTGAAGAGACCCAGTACTTC; cdr3_aa: CASSQRPGGPEETQYF
j_call: TRBJ2-1; clone_size: NA; d_call: NA; v_call: TRBV15; cdr3_nt: TGTGCCACCAGCCGAACTTACAATGAGCAGTTCTTC; cdr3_aa: CATSRTYNEQFF
j_call: TRBJ2-3; clone_size: once; d_call: NA; v_call: TRBV7-2; cdr3_nt: TGTGCCAGCAGCAGAGACCACACAGATACGCAGTATTTT; cdr3_aa: CASSRDHTDTQYF
j_call: TRBJ2-1; clone_size: NA; d_call: TRBD2; v_call: TRBV5-1; cdr3_nt: TGCGCCAGCAGTCCTAGCGGGAGTACGAATGAGCAGTTCTTC; cdr3_aa: CASSPSGSTNEQFF
j_call: TRBJ2-7; clone_size: NA; d_call: TRBD2; v_call: TRBV7-9; cdr3_nt: TGTGCCAGCAGCCCTCCGGGACTAGGGTCGGGGGAGCAGTACTTC; cdr3_aa: CASSPPGLGSGEQYF
j_call: TRBJ1-1; clone_size: NA; d_call: NA; v_call: TRBV4-1; cdr3_nt: TGCGCCAGCAGCCAAGAGGGACGGACGAGCACTGAAGCTTTCTTT; cdr3_aa: CASSQEGRTSTEAFF
j_call: TRBJ1-1; clone_size: NA; d_call: TRBD1; v_call: TRBV5-1; cdr3_nt: TGCGCCAGCAGCTTGAGGCAGGGGGCCACTGAAGCTTTCTTT; cdr3_aa: CASSLRQGATEAFF
j_call: TRBJ2-3; clone_size: NA; d_call: NA; v_call: TRBV20-1; cdr3_nt: TGCAGTGCTAGAGAAGGAGATACGCAGTATTTT; cdr3_aa: CSAREGDTQYF
j_call: TRBJ2-3; clone_size: NA; d_call: NA; v_call: TRBV7-2; cdr3_nt: TGTGCCAGCAGCTTAAAGGTCGGCGCAGATACGCAGTATTTT; cdr3_aa: CASSLKVGADTQYF
j_call: TRBJ2-7; clone_size: NA; d_call: NA; v_call: TRBV6-1; cdr3_nt: TGTGCCACATCGAACTGGATAGTTGCCTACGAGCAGTACTTC; cdr3_aa: CATSNWIVAYEQYF
j_call: TRBJ2-2; clone_size: once; d_call: NA; v_call: TRBV21-1; cdr3_nt: TGTGCCAGCACTACAGGGAAAACCGGGGAGCTGTTTTTT; cdr3_aa: CASTTGKTGELFF
j_call: TRBJ2-3; clone_size: once; d_call: NA; v_call: TRBV9; cdr3_nt: TGTGCCAGCAGCCTAAGGGTAGCTAGCACAGATACGCAGTATTTT; cdr3_aa: CASSLRVASTDTQYF
j_call: TRBJ2-1; clone_size: NA; d_call: TRBD2; v_call: TRBV19; cdr3_nt: TGTGCCAGTAGTCCCGGGGCTAGCGGGAGGTTGGGAGTCTACAATGAGCAGTTCTTC; cdr3_aa: CASSPGASGRLGVYNEQFF
j_call: TRBJ2-4; clone_size: NA; d_call: NA; v_call: TRBV27; cdr3_nt: TGTGCCAGCAGTACCCGAGCAGGGGTTCCGGGAAACATTCAGTACTTC; cdr3_aa: CASSTRAGVPGNIQYF
j_call: TRBJ2-1; clone_size: NA; d_call: NA; v_call: TRBV14; cdr3_nt: TGTGCCAGCAGCCCCCGGGGCGCGGGAAGTGAGCAGTTCTTC; cdr3_aa: CASSPRGAGSEQFF
j_call: TRBJ1-1; clone_size: NA; d_call: TRBD1; v_call: TRBV9; cdr3_nt: TGTGCCAGCAGCGCATACAGGGGTAGGACTTTCTTT; cdr3_aa: CASSAYRGRTFF
j_call: TRBJ1-1; clone_size: NA; d_call: TRBD1; v_call: TRBV2; cdr3_nt: TGTGCCAGCAGTCAAGGGGGCAACACTGAAGCTTTCTTT; cdr3_aa: CASSQGGNTEAFF
j_call: TRBJ1-1; clone_size: NA; d_call: NA; v_call: TRBV19; cdr3_nt: TGTGCCAGTAGTTTAGGGAGGGGTAACACTGAAGCTTTCTTT; cdr3_aa: CASSLGRGNTEAFF
j_call: TRBJ2-3; clone_size: few; d_call: NA; v_call: TRBV7-3; cdr3_nt: TGTGCCAGCAGCTTAGTGGAGAGCAGGTCGGATACGCAGTATTTT; cdr3_aa: CASSLVESRSDTQYF
j_call: TRBJ2-2; clone_size: NA; d_call: NA; v_call: TRBV7-3; cdr3_nt: TGTGCCAGCAGCCGCGGACAGACCGGGGAGCTGTTTTTT; cdr3_aa: CASSRGQTGELFF
j_call: TRBJ2-2; clone_size: NA; d_call: NA; v_call: TRBV11-2; cdr3_nt: TGTGCCAGCAGATCTTTGCGGACCGGGGAGCTGTTTTTT; cdr3_aa: CASRSLRTGELFF
j_call: TRBJ1-2; clone_size: once; d_call: NA; v_call: TRBV2; cdr3_nt: TGTGCCAGCTCTCTCTCAGGCAACTATGGCTACACCTTC; cdr3_aa: CASSLSGNYGYTF
j_call: TRBJ2-2; clone_size: NA; d_call: NA; v_call: TRBV27; cdr3_nt: TGTGCCAGCAGTTGGGACTCCCGACTAACGAACACCGGGGAGCTGTTTTTT; cdr3_aa: CASSWDSRLTNTGELFF
j_call: TRBJ2-7; clone_size: NA; d_call: TRBD2; v_call: TRBV7-9; cdr3_nt: TGTGCCAGCAGCTCCGGGACTAGAATTGTCCTCTACGAGCAGTACTTC; cdr3_aa: CASSSGTRIVLYEQYF
j_call: TRBJ1-2; clone_size: NA; d_call: NA; v_call: TRBV30; cdr3_nt: TGTGCCTGGAGTCCTAGGGGGGTATCGGACCGTATTAACTATGGCTACACCTTC; cdr3_aa: CAWSPRGVSDRINYGYTF
j_call: TRBJ2-5; clone_size: NA; d_call: NA; v_call: TRBV19; cdr3_nt: TGTGCCAGTAGTTCCGGGGGTGTTGAGACCCAGTACTTC; cdr3_aa: CASSSGGVETQYF
j_call: TRBJ2-1; clone_size: NA; d_call: TRBD2; v_call: TRBV5-6; cdr3_nt: TGTGCCAGCAGCTTGGGTCTAGCGGGAGGAGGTGAGCAGTTCTTC; cdr3_aa: CASSLGLAGGGEQFF
j_call: TRBJ1-1; clone_size: NA; d_call: NA; v_call: TRBV18; cdr3_nt: TGTGCCAGCTCATCTCGGAGGGGTGCTGAAGCTTTCTTT; cdr3_aa: CASSSRRGAEAFF
j_call: TRBJ1-4; clone_size: NA; d_call: NA; v_call: TRBV7-9; cdr3_nt: TGTGCCAGCAGCTTAGTGGTTGAAAAACTGTTTTTT; cdr3_aa: CASSLVVEKLFF
j_call: TRBJ1-2; clone_size: NA; d_call: NA; v_call: TRBV6-5; cdr3_nt: TGTGCCAGCAGTTATGGGTCGGGCAGGACCGGCTATGGCTACACCTTC; cdr3_aa: CASSYGSGRTGYGYTF
j_call: TRBJ2-5; clone_size: NA; d_call: NA; v_call: TRBV6-6; cdr3_nt: TGTGCCAGCAGTTACCCGCCACCGCTGGTGGCCCAGTACTTC; cdr3_aa: CASSYPPPLVAQYF
j_call: TRBJ1-5; clone_size: NA; d_call: NA; v_call: TRBV28; cdr3_nt: TGTGCCAGCAGTTTTATCCAGGGTTGGCATTTT; cdr3_aa: CASSFIQGWHF
j_call: TRBJ2-5; clone_size: NA; d_call: NA; v_call: TRBV15; cdr3_nt: TGTGCCACCAGCAGGGCAGGACAGCTACAAGAGACCCAGTACTTC; cdr3_aa: CATSRAGQLQETQYF